This T cell receptor beta chain was sequenced in a study of somatic mutations in cytotoxic T cells in rheumatoid arthritis. The overall study: Several of the V beta antibody-stained T-cell populations were flow-sorted at nearly 100% purity; V beta1+ cells were among them and were sequenced for TCRB. Study-level points and caveats: Age was associated with higher CD8+ clonality in rheumatoid arthritis patients, not in healthy controls. Per patient, the largest CD8+ clone was found to exceed 20% of CD8+ cells in about an eighth of the roughly 65 cases.

Losses at the gene ends were 10 bases for V and 1 base for J; bases not matched to a gene: 1. Germline V gene data show CDR1 as ENHRY and CDR2 as SYGVKD. This CDR3 has 13 amino acids. Libraries were prepared by immunoSEQ multiplex PCR; TCRdb keeps only in-frame clonotypes and omits some of them. The sample lists some 30,000 clones, around 86% occurring once. Positive magnetic bead selection separated CD4+ and CD8+ cells, and flow cytometry confirmed purity. On this clone: Its matching antigen is unknown.

Sequencing used CD8+ T cells sorted from blood. The receptor's source is an adult with rheumatoid arthritis. J is TRBJ2-3 and V is TRBV10-3; the match to TRBD2 covers 11 bases. The CDR3 nucleotides read TGTGCCAGTAGCGGGGGGGGCACAGATACGCAGTATTTT. This gives the protein CASSGGGTDTQYF.